This entry features one T cell receptor (beta chain) sequence. The data stem from a study of blood T cell repertoires in COVID-19. Background on the study: Samples came from the United States, Italy and Spain, spanning acute and convalescent COVID-19. T cells, B-cell-depleted T cells, or PBMCs supplied cDNA or gDNA.

In the original processing: Researchers report that nucleated cell counts were estimated from reference gene primer amplification. TCRdb's copy holds only in-frame clones and misses some; the assay was immunoSEQ multiplex PCR. From that table come the V and J calls and clone size; the DNA was used to work out D and trimming. The sample includes tens of thousands of clones, about 80% of them seen just once. This sequence was found in an elderly woman with acute or convalescent COVID-19. The sample taken for sequencing was peripheral blood.

CDR3 in DNA: TGTGCCAGTACCCTGGACAGGGGCAATGAGCAGTTCTTC. It is translated as CASTLDRGNEQFF. This chain uses TRBV19 with TRBJ2-1, with TRBD1 matching over 9 bases. The CDR3 has 13 residues. CDR1 is LNHDA and CDR2 is SQIVND in the germline V gene (reference sequence). V lost 7 bases to trimming and J lost 6 bases; unmatched junction nucleotides: 4.